The T cell receptor beta chain under discussion was sequenced for a study of memory CD4+ T cells and cytomegalovirus serostatus. Profiled with immunoSEQ multiplex PCR; TCRdb holds only in-frame clones, not every one. The table has 56,000 or so clones, around 76% seen once. Germline lookup yields CDR1 KGHSH and CDR2 LQKENI. Trimming took off 4 bases at V and 4 bases at J, with 11 bases between the two ends. The CDR3 loop spans 14 amino acids. The sort gate was single viable CD3+CD4+CD8-CD45RO+ cells for memory CD4+ T cells. The chain employs TRBV18 and TRBJ2-1; D is possibly TRBD1 (6 bases). This sequence originates from an adult in good health and CMV-seronegative. The sample taken for sequencing was memory CD4+ T cells from blood. CDR3 in amino acids: CASSLSGAYNEQFF. In nucleotides, the CDR3 is TGTGCCAGCTCACTCTCAGGGGCGTACAATGAGCAGTTCTTC.